The source of this T cell receptor beta chain is a study of long-term antiretroviral therapy in people with HIV. Per donor, a minimum of one pre-ART and a minimum of two post-ART PBMC samples were available. The V and J ends lost 4 bases and 0 bases respectively, with 19 bases between them. The V gene's germline CDR1 is KGHSH and CDR2 LQKENI. This CDR3 comprises 17 residues. An immunoSEQ assay, version v3.0, was performed at survey level. Method: immunoSEQ multiplex PCR; TCRdb's copy keeps in-frame clones and lacks some. The sample comprises 20,000 to 25,000 clones, about 86% of which are singletons, and 4% to 5% rests with the top ten.

The sample was unsorted PBMCs, taken 1.3 years after starting antiretroviral therapy. This clonotype was sampled from a man in his fifties or sixties with HIV. The genes are TRBV18 and TRBJ2-7; possible D gene TRBD2, 8 bases. The DNA of the CDR3 is TGTGCCAGCTCACTACCAAGGGGGCGGGGGGACTCCTACGAGCAGTACTTC. Its translation is CASSLPRGRGDSYEQYF.